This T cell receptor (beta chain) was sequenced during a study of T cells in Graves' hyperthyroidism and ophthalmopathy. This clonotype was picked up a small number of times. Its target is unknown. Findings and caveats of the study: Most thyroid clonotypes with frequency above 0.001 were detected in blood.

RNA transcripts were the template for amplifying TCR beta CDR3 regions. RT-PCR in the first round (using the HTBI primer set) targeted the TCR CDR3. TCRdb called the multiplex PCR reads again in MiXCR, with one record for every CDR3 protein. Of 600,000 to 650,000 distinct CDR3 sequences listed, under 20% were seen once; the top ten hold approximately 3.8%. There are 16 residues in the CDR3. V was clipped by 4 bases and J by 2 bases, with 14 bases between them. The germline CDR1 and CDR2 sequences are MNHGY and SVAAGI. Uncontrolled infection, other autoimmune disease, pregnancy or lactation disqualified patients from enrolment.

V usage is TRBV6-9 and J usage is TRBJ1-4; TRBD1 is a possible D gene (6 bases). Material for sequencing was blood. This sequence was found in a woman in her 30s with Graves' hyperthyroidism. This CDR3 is CASSSRRGGTNEKLFF. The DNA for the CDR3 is TGTGCCAGCAGTTCCAGAAGGGGGGGCACTAATGAAAAACTGTTTTTT.